Below, 7 T cell receptor beta chains from the same sample are listed, as sequenced in a study of blood T cell repertoires in COVID-19 (TCRdb year 2020). Library generation was performed with the immunoSEQ multiplex PCR assay. Sourced from immuneACCESS, this table was stored by TCRdb with only in-frame sequences that have V and J called. A share of the clones is absent; for the studies checked, an unresolved V gene accounts for under half, and the remainder has no known explanation. Present in this sample are approximately 91,000 clones, approximately 77% of which were seen just once. The ten most abundant clones make up roughly 9.8% of the sample. The sample taken for sequencing was peripheral blood. Every receptor here comes from a woman older than 75 with acute or convalescent COVID-19.

The V gene is TRBV12-3 or TRBV12-4, the J gene TRBJ1-5; 8 nucleotides align to TRBD1. This CDR3 region has 13 residues. The V and J ends lost 6 bases and 7 bases, in that order; junction bases with no gene match: 5. CDR3 bases: TGTGCCAGCAGCCCCGGGACAGGCCAGCCCCAGCATTTT. Its translation: CASSPGTGQPQHF.

The gene calls are TRBV6-2 or TRBV6-3 and TRBJ1-5; D unclear. Trimming pared 2 bases from V and 0 bases from J, leaving 11 bases between. Germline-derived CDR1 and CDR2 are MNHEY and SVGEGT. This CDR3 is built from 16 residues. CDR3 coding DNA: TGTGCCAGCAGTTACAGAGAAAGATATAGCAATCAGCCCCAGCATTTT. Protein product: CASSYRERYSNQPQHF.

The V call is TRBV18, the J call TRBJ2-5, with no clear D. Germline values: CDR1 KGHSH, CDR2 LQKENI. This CDR3 spans 13 amino acids. V was clipped by 3 bases and J by 5 bases, with 10 bases between them. The CDR3 nucleotides are TGTGCCAGCTCACCCGGCGGAAGGGAGACCCAGTACTTC. It yields the protein CASSPGGRETQYF. The complete variable domain, with remaining parts taken from reference TRBV18 and TRBJ2-5, reads NAGVMQNPRHLVRRRGQEARLRCSPMKGHSHVYWYRQLPEEGLKFMVYLQKENIIDESGMPKERFSAEFPKEGPSILRIQQVVRGDSAAYFCASSPGGRETQYFGPGTRLLVL.

The gene calls are TRBV30 and TRBJ1-2; 8 bases map to TRBD1. Unmatched junction bases numbered 3, after V lost 1 base and J lost 8 bases. Germline V gene data show CDR1 as GTSNPN and CDR2 as SVGIG (reference sequence). CDR3 length equals 12 residues. The CDR3 sequence: CAWSETGDGYTF. CDR3 in DNA: TGTGCCTGGAGTGAGACAGGGGACGGCTACACCTTC. The entire variable domain, with the rest obtained from reference TRBV30 and TRBJ1-2, is as follows: SQTIHQWPATLVQPVGSPLSLECTVEGTSNPNLYWYRQAAGRGLQLLFYSVGIGQISSEVPQNLSASRPQDRQFILSSKKLLLSDSGFYLCAWSETGDGYTFGSGTRLTVV.

The J gene is TRBJ2-7, the V gene TRBV5-1, with a weak D call TRBD1 (7 bases). V lost 4 bases and J 7 bases, leaving 18 bases between the germline ends. The CDR3 is 14 residues long. The germline CDR1 and CDR2 sequences are SGHRS and YFSETQ. This CDR3 reads CASSGDRAGGEQYF. CDR3 in DNA: TGCGCCAGCAGCGGCGACAGGGCCGGGGGAGAGCAGTACTTC.

In nucleotides, the CDR3 is TGTGCCAGCAGCTTAACGGGCAGCAAAGAGACCCAGTACTTC. Protein product: CASSLTGSKETQYF. The V call is TRBV7-3, the J call TRBJ2-5; D remains ambiguous. Per the germline V gene, CDR1 is SGHTA and CDR2 is FQGTGA. V was trimmed by 0 bases and J by 3 bases, leaving 8 bases between them. The CDR3 sequence is 14 residues long.

J is TRBJ1-6 and V is TRBV7-3; 7 bases agree with TRBD1. The germline V gene has CDR1 SGHTA and CDR2 FQGTGA. The ends lost 5 bases at V and 10 bases at J; junction bases unmatched: 11. There are 15 residues in the CDR3. The CDR3 region is CASSLEGAPGSPLHF. The CDR3 coding sequence is TGTGCCAGCAGCCTTGAGGGGGCACCAGGATCACCCCTCCACTTT.